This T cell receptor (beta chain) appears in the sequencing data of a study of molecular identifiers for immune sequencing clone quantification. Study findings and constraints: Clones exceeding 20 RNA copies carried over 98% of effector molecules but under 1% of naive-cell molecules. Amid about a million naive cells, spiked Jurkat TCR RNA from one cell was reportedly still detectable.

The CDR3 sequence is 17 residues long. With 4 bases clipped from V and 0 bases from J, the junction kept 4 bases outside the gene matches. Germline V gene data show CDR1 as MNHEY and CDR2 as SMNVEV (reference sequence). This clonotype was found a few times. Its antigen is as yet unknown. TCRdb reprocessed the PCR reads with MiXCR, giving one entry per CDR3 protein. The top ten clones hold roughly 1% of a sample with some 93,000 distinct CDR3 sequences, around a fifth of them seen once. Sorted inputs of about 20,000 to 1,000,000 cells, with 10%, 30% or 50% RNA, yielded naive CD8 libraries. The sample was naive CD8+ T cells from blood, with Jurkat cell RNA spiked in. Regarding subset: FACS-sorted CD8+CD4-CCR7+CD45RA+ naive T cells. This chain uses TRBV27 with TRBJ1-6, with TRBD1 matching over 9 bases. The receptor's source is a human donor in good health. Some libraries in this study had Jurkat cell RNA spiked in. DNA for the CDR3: TGTGCCAGCAGTTGGGGGACAGGGAACTCCTATAATTCACCCCTCCACTTT. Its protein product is CASSWGTGNSYNSPLHF.